The source of this T cell receptor (beta chain) is a study of blood T cell repertoires in COVID-19. Looking at the study overall: COVID-19 samples collected from the United States, Italy and Spain covered acute and convalescent phases. PBMCs, B-cell-depleted T cells, or T cells provided the cDNA or gDNA that made up the material.

This clone was detected once. CDR3 length: 14 amino acids. Germline V gives CDR1 WNHNN, CDR2 SYGVQD (reference sequence). With 6 bases clipped from V and 3 bases from J, the junction kept 6 bases outside the gene matches. In the source study's methods: Estimates of nucleated cell counts were drawn from the amplification of reference gene primers. Assay used: immunoSEQ multiplex PCR; TCRdb lists only in-frame clones, some missing. The V and J calls and clone size were taken over from that table, and D and trimming were inferred from the DNA. The repertoire includes roughly 190,000 clones, under 90% of them detected once, and approximately 15% sits in the top ten.

V usage is TRBV10-1 and J usage is TRBJ2-7, with TRBD1 matching 9 bases. The specimen sequenced was peripheral blood. The sequence was obtained from a man aged 25 to 40 with active or convalescent COVID-19. The CDR3 DNA is TGCGCCAGCAGGGGACAGGGCCTCATCTACGAGCAGTACGTC. Translated: CASRGQGLIYEQYV.